This T cell receptor (beta chain) was captured in a study of T cell responses to AZD1222 COVID-19 vaccine. Profiling relied on immunoSEQ multiplex PCR, and the TCRdb table lists in-frame clones only, not all of them. The table lists about 110,000 clones, about 85% of them singletons, with roughly 1.5% in the top ten. V was shortened by 1 base and J by 3 bases, with 12 bases between the two germline ends. This CDR3 contains 15 residues. Per germline, CDR1 LNHDA and CDR2 SQIVND (reference sequence). Sequenced here: peripheral blood, sampled on day 0 of AZD1222 vaccination. V gene TRBV19 combines with J gene TRBJ1-1, with D maybe TRBD1 (6 bases). This clonotype was sampled from an adult in good health. The CDR3 spells CASSIGRGLYTEAFF. CDR3 nucleotides: TGTGCCAGTAGTATAGGCAGGGGACTTTACACTGAAGCTTTCTTT.